What follows describes a single TCR beta chain. The antigen is not known. This entry is derived from a study of CXCR3-negative and CXCR3-positive naive CD8 T cells. Whole-study context: A total of roughly 140 million TRB reads was generated, with about 1.5 +/- 0.3 million per library.

Approximately 270,000 cells per CD8+ T cell subset were flow-sorted in triplicate. Germline V gene sequence: CDR1 MNHEY, CDR2 SVGEGT. The CDR3 consists of 15 residues. UMI labels and 5' RACE were used to prepare the TRB cDNA libraries. TCRdb reanalyzed the 5' RACE reads and collapses them to one entry per CDR3 protein, without DNA. In total, the table holds 95,000 to 100,000 distinct CDR3 sequences. General study points: Naive cells that were CXCR3-positive had more hydrophobic TRB CDR3s (compared with CXCR3-negative naive cells).

The sequence was collected from a human donor in good health. Some clones in this sample may be carry-over from other donors' samples. The sample consisted of naive CXCR3+ CD8+ T cells from blood. Subset described: CD45RO-CCR7+CD27+CD95- naive CD8+ T cells expressing CXCR3 (TNR3+). The V call is TRBV6-2 or TRBV6-3, the J call TRBJ1-2; there is no DNA to check the TCRdb D call of TRBD1. This chain's CDR3 is CASSFRTASVYGYTF.